The rows below give T cell receptor beta chains drawn from one sample of a study of cytomegalovirus exposure and HLA in healthy donors. Generated by immunoSEQ multiplex PCR, the TCRdb table keeps only in-frame clones and is missing some. The table includes about 89,000 clones, about 76% detected once. The source material was PBMCs. The receptors shown here come from a man aged 25-45 years in good health and CMV-seropositive. Both conserved end residues are part of each CDR3. Each record gives: V gene, clone size, J gene, D gene, CDR3 protein, CDR3 DNA. D genes are given only for firm matches. Size tells how often a clone was seen (once, few, many) or the class of an expanded clone, and some rows leave it out.

TRBV15,.,TRBJ2-7,TRBD1,CATSRGTGSRGYEQYF,TGTGCCACCAGCAGGGGGACAGGGTCTCGTGGCTACGAGCAGTACTTC
TRBV18,.,TRBJ1-3,.,CASSQGAGAGNTIYF,TGTGCCAGCTCTCAAGGGGCAGGGGCTGGAAACACCATATATTTT
TRBV19,.,TRBJ2-3,.,CASSIIKISKAADTQYF,TGTGCCAGTAGTATTATAAAAATTTCCAAAGCGGCAGATACGCAGTATTTT
TRBV20-1,.,TRBJ2-5,.,CSAGGGSQYF,TGCAGTGCTGGTGGCGGGTCCCAGTACTTC
TRBV7-3,once,TRBJ2-7,.,CASSLTPSGTSTYEQYF,TGTGCCAGCAGCTTAACGCCCTCCGGGACAAGCACCTACGAGCAGTACTTC
TRBV5-3,few,TRBJ2-3,TRBD2,CARSSALAGGDFTDTQYF,TGTGCCAGAAGCTCCGCCCTAGCGGGGGGAGACTTCACAGATACGCAGTATTTT
TRBV18,few,TRBJ1-1,TRBD1,CASSPPWDRELREAFF,TGTGCCAGCTCACCACCCTGGGACAGGGAGCTTAGGGAAGCTTTCTTT
TRBV6-7,few,TRBJ1-6,TRBD1,CASSTIGQGFSPLHF,TGTGCCAGCAGCACGATAGGACAGGGGTTTTCACCCCTCCACTTT
TRBV5-6,.,TRBJ2-7,TRBD1,CASSWTGGLYEQYF,TGTGCCAGCAGCTGGACAGGGGGCCTCTACGAGCAGTACTTC
TRBV10-3,few,TRBJ2-7,TRBD1,CAIGRDREGDEQYF,TGTGCCATCGGTAGGGACAGGGAAGGGGACGAGCAGTACTTC
TRBV19,.,TRBJ2-7,TRBD1,CASSIGTGVAYEQYF,TGTGCCAGTAGTATAGGGACAGGGGTGGCCTACGAGCAGTACTTC
TRBV9,.,TRBJ1-5,.,CASSTRGDQPQHF,TGTGCCAGCAGTACCCGGGGAGATCAGCCCCAGCATTTT
TRBV4-3,few,TRBJ1-4,.,CASSRSSGVANEKLFF,TGCGCCAGCAGCCGATCATCAGGGGTTGCTAATGAAAAACTGTTTTTT
TRBV4-1,.,TRBJ2-5,TRBD1,CASSSWTGEETQYF,TGCGCCAGCAGCTCCTGGACAGGGGAAGAGACCCAGTACTTC
TRBV5-6,.,TRBJ2-7,.,CASSSRGFYEQYF,TGTGCCAGCAGCTCCCGCGGATTCTACGAGCAGTACTTC
TRBV7-6,few,TRBJ1-6,.,CASSETSGYNSPLHF,TGTGCCAGCAGCGAAACCTCAGGGTACAATTCACCCCTCCACTTT
TRBV10-3,.,TRBJ2-4,TRBD2,CAISEEPGLAGLAKNIQYF,TGTGCCATCAGTGAGGAGCCGGGACTAGCGGGTCTAGCCAAAAACATTCAGTACTTC
TRBV30,.,TRBJ2-7,.,CAWSAPGAFGYEQYF,TGTGCCTGGAGTGCACCAGGGGCTTTTGGGTACGAGCAGTACTTC
TRBV19,.,TRBJ1-5,.,CASSIAGTSVDQPQHF,TGTGCCAGTAGTATAGCCGGGACATCTGTGGATCAGCCCCAGCATTTT
TRBV15,.,TRBJ2-2,.,CATTRDMNTGELFF,TGTGCCACCACCCGGGACATGAACACCGGGGAGCTGTTTTTT
TRBV19,once,TRBJ2-5,TRBD1,CASSEDRGETQYF,TGTGCCAGTAGTGAGGACAGGGGAGAGACCCAGTACTTC
TRBV5-1,few,TRBJ1-3,.,CASSLAVSGNTIYF,TGCGCCAGCAGCTTGGCGGTTTCTGGAAACACCATATATTTT
TRBV15,.,TRBJ2-3,.,CATSRVGPRGTILTDTQYF,TGTGCCACCAGCAGAGTCGGGCCGCGCGGGACGATCCTCACAGATACGCAGTATTTT
TRBV4-1,.,TRBJ1-1,TRBD1,CASSHPGQGLTEAFF,TGCGCCAGCAGCCACCCGGGACAGGGGTTAACTGAAGCTTTCTTT
TRBV10-3,.,TRBJ1-4,.,CAISDGQGSQKLFF,TGTGCCATCAGTGACGGGCAGGGTTCGCAAAAACTGTTTTTT
TRBV5-3,.,TRBJ1-1,TRBD1,CARSGLGAWTGNTEAFF,TGTGCCAGAAGCGGTTTAGGGGCGTGGACAGGGAACACTGAAGCTTTCTTT
TRBV18,.,TRBJ1-5,TRBD1,CASSPRQGIGNQPQHF,TGTGCCAGCTCACCAAGACAGGGGATCGGCAATCAGCCCCAGCATTTT
TRBV10-3,.,TRBJ2-1,TRBD2,CAISPGLAGGALSYNEQFF,TGTGCCATCAGTCCGGGACTAGCGGGGGGGGCTCTTTCCTACAATGAGCAGTTCTTC
TRBV21-1,.,TRBJ2-1,.,CASSKTLGELAGGPSYNEQFF,TGTGCCAGCAGCAAAACGTTGGGGGAACTAGCGGGGGGTCCGTCCTACAATGAGCAGTTCTTC
TRBV19,once,TRBJ1-2,TRBD1,CASSIGQGANYGYTF,TGTGCCAGTAGTATCGGACAGGGGGCTAACTATGGCTACACCTTC
TRBV5-6,.,TRBJ2-4,.,CASSRGTLQNIQYF,TGTGCCAGCAGCCGCGGGACCCTACAAAACATTCAGTACTTC
TRBV2,.,TRBJ2-1,.,CASTFSAINEQFF,TGTGCCAGCACGTTCTCCGCGATCAATGAGCAGTTCTTC
TRBV5-6,few,TRBJ2-7,TRBD1,CASSLDRGREQYF,TGTGCCAGCAGCTTGGACAGGGGGCGGGAGCAGTACTTC
TRBV7-9,.,TRBJ2-5,TRBD1,CSSCPNDPGQGSETQYF,TGTTCCAGCTGCCCTAACGACCCCGGACAGGGGTCGGAGACCCAGTACTTC
TRBV2,.,TRBJ2-1,TRBD2,CASSRRLAGKNNEQFF,TGTGCCAGCAGTCGGAGACTAGCGGGGAAGAACAATGAGCAGTTCTTC
TRBV2,.,TRBJ1-5,TRBD1,CASTGGQGINQPQHF,TGTGCCAGCACGGGGGGACAGGGGATCAATCAGCCCCAGCATTTT
TRBV19,.,TRBJ2-7,TRBD1,CASRPPGTGNHEQYF,TGTGCCAGTAGGCCTCCCGGGACAGGGAATCACGAGCAGTACTTC
TRBV6-1,.,TRBJ2-7,.,CASSEDRGGSYEQYF,TGTGCCAGCAGTGAAGACAGGGGAGGCTCCTACGAGCAGTACTTC
TRBV18,.,TRBJ2-1,.,CASSSIQGAGNEQFF,TGTGCCAGCTCATCCATACAGGGTGCAGGCAATGAGCAGTTCTTC
TRBV27,once,TRBJ2-7,.,CASSLQPDSSYEQYF,TGTGCCAGCAGTTTACAACCCGACAGTTCCTACGAGCAGTACTTC
TRBV4-3,.,TRBJ2-2,TRBD2,CASSRSVGGYTGELFF,TGCGCCAGCAGCCGCTCGGTGGGGGGGTACACCGGGGAGCTGTTTTTT
TRBV5-1,.,TRBJ1-4,TRBD1,CASSLGDRDRGEKLFF,TGCGCCAGCAGCTTGGGGGACAGGGATCGTGGTGAAAAACTGTTTTTT
TRBV27,once,TRBJ2-5,TRBD1,CASSKMDRQETQYF,TGTGCCAGCAGTAAGATGGACAGGCAAGAGACCCAGTACTTC
TRBV28,.,TRBJ2-7,.,CASGGGSSYEQYF,TGTGCCAGCGGTGGTGGCAGCTCCTACGAGCAGTACTTC
TRBV29-1,once,TRBJ2-7,.,CSVSDGIYEQYF,TGCAGCGTTTCGGACGGGATTTACGAGCAGTACTTC
TRBV6-1,.,TRBJ2-7,TRBD2,CASSKKAGGPYEQYF,TGTGCCAGCAGTAAAAAAGCGGGGGGGCCCTACGAGCAGTACTTC
TRBV7-2,.,TRBJ2-7,TRBD2,CASSSVAGAYEQYF,TGTGCCAGCAGCTCGGTAGCGGGGGCCTACGAGCAGTACTTC
TRBV4-2,.,TRBJ2-7,.,CASSQEGGYEQYF,TGTGCCAGCAGCCAAGAGGGCGGGTACGAGCAGTACTTC
TRBV30,.,TRBJ2-2,.,CAWRPGTGELFF,TGTGCCTGGAGGCCGGGCACCGGGGAGCTGTTTTTT
TRBV11-3,.,TRBJ2-3,.,CASSLMGHSTDTQYF,TGTGCCAGCAGCTTAATGGGACATAGCACAGATACGCAGTATTTT